Each of the 6 T cell receptor beta chains below was sequenced from the same sample in a study of blood T cells in healthy people across ages. A second PCR of 7 to 11 cycles used a sample-barcoded 5' primer and a J-beta primer mix. MiXCR, run by TCRdb on the 5' RACE reads, gives a single entry per CDR3 protein. The table shows under 2 million distinct CDR3 sequences, with almost 35% occurring only once. The sample consisted of blood. Receptors were obtained from a woman younger than 45 in good health.

The chain is built from TRBV20-1 and TRBJ2-5; 9 bases align to TRBD2. Germline V lookup: CDR1 DFQATT, CDR2 SNEGSKA (reference sequence). The V gene end was trimmed by 3 bases and the J gene end by 1 base; junction bases not matched to a gene: 12. The CDR3 extends over 17 amino acids. The CDR3 reads CSARGFEGLATQETQYF. The CDR3 coding sequence is TGCAGTGCTAGGGGTTTTGAGGGACTAGCAACCCAAGAGACCCAGTACTTC.

The V and J genes are TRBV20-1 and TRBJ1-6, with 9 bases identical to TRBD1. Germline V lookup: CDR1 DFQATT, CDR2 SNEGSKA (reference sequence). The CDR3 has 15 residues. The V segment lost 1 base and the J segment 7 bases; nucleotides outside the gene matches: 5. The CDR3 loop is CSARASGTGNSPLHF. In DNA form, the CDR3 reads TGCAGTGCTAGAGCCTCTGGGACAGGGAATTCACCCCTCCACTTT.

This clonotype was observed many times. The chain employs TRBV6-2 or TRBV6-3 and TRBJ2-1, with 9 bases lining up with TRBD1. V shed 6 bases, J shed 6 bases, and the junction held 12 bases outside the gene matches. The CDR3 is 16 residues long. Germline CDR1 reads MNHEY; CDR2 reads SVGEGT. CDR3 amino acids: CASSRPPGQGVNEQFF. The DNA for the CDR3 is TGTGCCAGCAGCCGCCCCCCGGGACAGGGAGTCAATGAGCAGTTCTTC.

This clonotype was found a few times. This chain joins TRBV28 and TRBJ2-7; the match to TRBD2 covers 12 bases. The germline V gene has CDR1 MDHEN and CDR2 SYDVKM. The CDR3 loop spans 14 amino acids. V gave up 10 bases and J gave up 2 bases; unmatched junction bases: 6. DNA for the CDR3: TGTGCCACCGGTAGGACTAGCGGGACCTACGAGCAGTACTTC. As protein: CATGRTSGTYEQYF.

The chain links TRBV5-1 to TRBJ2-1; D may be TRBD2 (5 bases). With 3 bases removed from V and 0 bases from J, the gap between germline ends came to 22 bases. The CDR3 has 19 amino acids. Germline lookup yields CDR1 SGHRS and CDR2 YFSETQ. CDR3 in DNA: TGCGCCAGCAGCTCCACTAGGATCCGGCCAGCTGCCTCCTACAATGAGCAGTTCTTC. It codes for CASSSTRIRPAASYNEQFF.

In this sample, this clonotype turned up once. At one end, the junction sequence differs from germline, possibly due to a read error. The V gene is TRBV27, the J gene TRBJ2-7; D unresolved. Looked up from germline, CDR1 is MNHEY and CDR2 is SMNVEV (reference sequence). This CDR3 comprises 13 residues. CDR3 loop: CANSFRSSYEQYF. For the CDR3, the DNA is TGTGCCAACAGTTTTCGAAGCTCCTACGAGCAGTACTTC.